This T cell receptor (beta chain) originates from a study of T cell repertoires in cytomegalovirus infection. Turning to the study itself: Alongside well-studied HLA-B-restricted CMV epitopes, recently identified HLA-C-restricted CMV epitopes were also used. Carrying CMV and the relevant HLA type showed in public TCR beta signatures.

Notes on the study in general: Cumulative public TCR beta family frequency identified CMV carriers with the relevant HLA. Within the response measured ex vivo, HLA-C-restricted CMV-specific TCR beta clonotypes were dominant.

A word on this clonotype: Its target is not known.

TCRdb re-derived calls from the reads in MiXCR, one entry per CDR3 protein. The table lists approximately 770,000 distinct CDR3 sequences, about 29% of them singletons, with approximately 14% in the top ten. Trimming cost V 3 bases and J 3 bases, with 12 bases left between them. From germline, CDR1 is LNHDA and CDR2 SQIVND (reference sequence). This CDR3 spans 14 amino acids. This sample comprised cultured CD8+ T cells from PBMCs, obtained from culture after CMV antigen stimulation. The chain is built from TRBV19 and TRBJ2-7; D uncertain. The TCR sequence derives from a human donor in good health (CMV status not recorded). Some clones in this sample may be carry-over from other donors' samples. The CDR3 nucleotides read TGTGCCAGTAGTATGGGTACCCTGGGCTACGAGCAGTACTTC. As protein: CASSMGTLGYEQYF.